Sequencing of this TCR beta chain was carried out in a study of identical twins. This clonotype appeared a few times. MiXCR, run by TCRdb on the 5' RACE reads, gives a single entry per CDR3 protein. The sample lists some 570,000 distinct CDR3 sequences, approximately 20% occurring once. V shed 1 base, J shed 8 bases, and the junction held 5 bases outside the gene matches. Germline CDR1 SGHNT, CDR2 YENEEA. The CDR3 length is 15 residues. This same sample was also taken into another study, of yellow fever vaccine responses in identical twins.

This chain uses TRBV11-3 with TRBJ2-1; the match to TRBD1 covers 10 bases. This clonotype was sampled from a woman between 18 and 29 years old in good health. Sequenced material: CD4+ T cells sorted from blood. The CDR3 region has the DNA TGTGCCAGCAGCTTAGTGGGACAGGGGATGGATGAGCAGTTCTTC. Residues: CASSLVGQGMDEQFF.